This is a list of T cell receptor beta chains from one sample in a study of blood T cells in healthy people across ages. TCRdb re-derived calls from the 5' RACE reads in MiXCR, one entry per CDR3 protein. The table includes hundreds of thousands of distinct CDR3 sequences, around 50% detected once. Material for sequencing was blood. The receptors were gathered from a man older than 75 in good health. CDR3s include the opening cysteine and the closing phenylalanine or tryptophan. The D gene is left open where the match is weak. Clone size is not always given. Where it is, it says once, few, many or a class for expanded clones.

length	J	V	size	D	CDR3	DNA
13	TRBJ2-3	TRBV4-3	many	.	CASSQERDSTQYF	TGCGCCAGCAGCCAAGAACGGGACTCGACGCAGTATTTT
16	TRBJ2-4	TRBV2	.	.	CASSDRSERAENIQYF	TGTGCCAGCAGTGACCGTTCAGAGCGCGCCGAAAACATTCAGTACTTC
16	TRBJ2-2	TRBV12-3/TRBV12-4	.	TRBD1	CASSPGDRAITGELFF	TGTGCCAGCAGCCCAGGGGACAGGGCTATAACCGGGGAGCTGTTTTTT
16	TRBJ2-6	TRBV24-1	once	TRBD1	CATQGAQGSGANVLTF	TGTGCCACCCAGGGGGCGCAGGGGTCTGGGGCCAACGTCCTGACTTTC
13	TRBJ2-1	TRBV30	.	.	CAWSVAGGNEQFF	TGTGCCTGGAGTGTGGCAGGGGGGAATGAGCAGTTCTTC
13	TRBJ2-1	TRBV2	.	.	CASKDGNYNEQFF	TGTGCCAGCAAGGACGGGAACTACAATGAGCAGTTCTTC
13	TRBJ1-1	TRBV29-1	.	.	CSVEKGTNTEAFF	TGCAGCGTTGAAAAGGGGACGAACACTGAAGCTTTCTTT
15	TRBJ1-5	TRBV27	.	TRBD1	CASSSAGGNNQPQHF	TGTGCCAGCAGCTCCGCAGGGGGGAACAATCAGCCCCAGCATTTT
17	TRBJ2-7	TRBV12-3/TRBV12-4	.	.	CASSPTAGTPSSYEQYF	TGTGCCAGTAGCCCCACCGCCGGGACACCAAGCTCCTACGAGCAGTACTTC
14	TRBJ1-4	TRBV6-5	.	.	CASSFKGTNEKLFF	TGTGCCAGCAGTTTCAAGGGAACTAATGAAAAACTGTTTTTT
14	TRBJ2-7	TRBV7-9	few	.	CASSPSSDSYEQYF	TGTGCCAGCAGCCCAAGCAGCGACAGTTACGAGCAGTACTTC
17	TRBJ2-1	TRBV18	few	TRBD2	CASSRRSGLEKTNEQFF	TGTGCCAGCTCCCGGCGTAGCGGACTAGAAAAAACCAATGAGCAGTTCTTC
15	TRBJ2-3	TRBV7-9	few	TRBD2	CASSPTSGSGDTQYF	TGTGCCAGCAGCCCGACTAGCGGGAGTGGAGATACGCAGTATTTT
14	TRBJ2-2	TRBV20-1	few	.	CSARGVRNTGELFF	TGCAGTGCTAGAGGGGTCAGAAACACCGGGGAGCTGTTTTTT
15	TRBJ2-7	TRBV7-9	few	TRBD1	CASSLGQGQIYEQYF	TGTGCCAGCAGCTTAGGACAGGGGCAGATCTACGAGCAGTACTTC
14	TRBJ1-5	TRBV7-3	.	.	CASTTRREGQPQHF	TGTGCCAGCACCACGAGAAGGGAGGGGCAGCCCCAGCATTTT
17	TRBJ1-2	TRBV25-1	once	.	CASSPTLGLRTYYGYTF	TGTGCCAGCAGTCCAACCTTAGGACTCCGGACATACTATGGCTACACCTTC
14	TRBJ2-7	TRBV7-2	many	TRBD1	CASSLMDRTYEQYF	TGTGCCAGCAGCTTAATGGACAGGACCTACGAGCAGTACTTC
15	TRBJ2-1	TRBV7-9	few	TRBD2	CASNQRTSGRSEQFF	TGTGCCAGCAACCAGAGGACTAGCGGGAGAAGTGAGCAGTTCTTC
16	TRBJ2-3	TRBV20-1	few	TRBD1	CSAREVQGTSTDTQYF	TGCAGTGCTAGAGAAGTACAGGGGACCAGCACAGATACGCAGTATTTT
13	TRBJ1-2	TRBV7-9	.	TRBD1	CASSLGTGLGYTF	TGTGCCAGCAGCTTGGGGACAGGCCTTGGCTACACCTTC
13	TRBJ1-6	TRBV7-2	.	.	CASSLTADSPLHF	TGTGCCAGCAGCTTGACGGCTGATTCACCCCTCCACTTT
16	TRBJ2-7	TRBV4-3	.	TRBD1	CASSPSAGGALYEQYF	TGCGCCAGCAGCCCCTCGGCAGGGGGTGCCCTCTACGAGCAGTACTTC
15	TRBJ2-3	TRBV2	.	TRBD2	CASRDLAGGTDTQYF	TGTGCCAGCAGGGATCTAGCGGGAGGAACAGATACGCAGTATTTT
14	TRBJ1-1	TRBV6-5	.	.	CASSRPGTNTEAFF	TGTGCCAGCAGCCGACCCGGGACGAACACTGAAGCTTTCTTT
16	TRBJ2-1	TRBV7-2	many	TRBD2	CASSLASGGSYNEQFF	TGTGCCAGCAGCTTAGCTAGCGGGGGCTCCTACAATGAGCAGTTCTTC
11	TRBJ2-5	TRBV29-1	few	.	CSVEGAETQYF	TGCAGCGTTGAGGGGGCCGAGACCCAGTACTTC
15	TRBJ2-3	TRBV6-2/TRBV6-3	.	TRBD2	CASSSLAGVGNRQYF	TGTGCCAGCAGTTCCTTAGCGGGAGTGGGGAACAGGCAGTATTTT
14	TRBJ2-7	TRBV7-2	.	.	CASSTAAAEHEQYF	TGTGCCAGCAGCACTGCCGCTGCAGAGCACGAGCAGTACTTC
13	TRBJ2-4	TRBV20-1	.	.	CSARGDTKNIQYF	TGCAGTGCTAGAGGCGACACCAAAAACATTCAGTACTTC
17	TRBJ2-3	TRBV4-2	few	.	CASSQGPASALTDTQYF	TGTGCCAGCAGCCAAGGCCCGGCTAGCGCCCTCACAGATACGCAGTATTTT
17	TRBJ2-1	TRBV4-2	.	TRBD2	CASSQDLSSGRANEQFF	TGTGCCAGCAGCCAAGATCTGTCCAGCGGGAGGGCCAATGAGCAGTTCTTC
17	TRBJ2-1	TRBV28	.	TRBD2	CASRGGTSGHGRNEQFF	TGTGCCAGCAGAGGCGGGACTAGCGGGCATGGGCGTAATGAGCAGTTCTTC
13	TRBJ2-1	TRBV29-1	.	.	CSVDLGFYNEQFF	TGCAGCGTTGACTTAGGATTCTACAATGAGCAGTTCTTC
15	TRBJ2-3	TRBV20-1	.	TRBD2	CSARGLAGATDTQYF	TGCAGTGCTAGAGGTCTAGCGGGGGCCACAGATACGCAGTATTTT
15	TRBJ2-5	TRBV20-1	many	TRBD2	CSARGLAGGRETQYF	TGCAGTGCCAGGGGTCTAGCGGGAGGTCGAGAGACCCAGTACTTC
14	TRBJ1-2	TRBV5-6	.	TRBD1	CASQSDRMNYDYTF	TGTGCCAGCCAGTCGGACAGGATGAACTATGACTACACCTTC
15	TRBJ2-3	TRBV4-1	.	.	CASSRSGSYTDTQYF	TGCGCCAGCAGCCGGAGCGGGTCCTACACAGATACGCAGTATTTT
15	TRBJ2-7	TRBV5-1	many	TRBD1	CASSFEPGQNYEQYF	TGCGCCAGCAGCTTCGAACCGGGACAGAACTACGAGCAGTACTTC
14	TRBJ1-1	TRBV9	.	.	CASSPRSGSTEAFF	TGTGCCAGCAGCCCACGGAGCGGGAGCACTGAAGCTTTCTTT
14	TRBJ2-7	TRBV20-1	once	TRBD2	CSAGGTSITYEQYF	TGCAGTGCTGGGGGGACTAGCATAACGTACGAGCAGTACTTC
15	TRBJ2-1	TRBV5-4	.	TRBD2	CASSQTSGSHNEQFF	TGTGCCAGCAGCCAGACTAGCGGGAGCCACAATGAGCAGTTCTTC
14	TRBJ1-2	TRBV5-1	.	TRBD1	CASSGDRPYNGYTF	TGCGCCAGCAGCGGGGACAGGCCGTACAATGGCTACACCTTC
14	TRBJ1-2	TRBV10-3	few	.	CAITAAGANYGYTF	TGTGCCATCACCGCGGCAGGGGCTAACTATGGCTACACCTTC
13	TRBJ1-1	TRBV7-9	.	.	CASSLVVPGGAFF	TGTGCCAGCAGCTTGGTGGTTCCGGGGGGAGCTTTCTTT
16	TRBJ2-2	TRBV7-9	.	TRBD1	CASSLPGQANTGELFF	TGTGCCAGCAGCTTACCGGGACAGGCTAACACCGGGGAGCTGTTTTTT
15	TRBJ2-7	TRBV7-9	.	.	CASSLDRDLVDEQYF	TGTGCCAGCAGCTTAGATCGGGACCTGGTGGACGAGCAGTACTTC
14	TRBJ2-4	TRBV6-5	once	.	CASSDPGHGNIQYF	TGTGCCAGCAGTGACCCGGGACACGGCAACATTCAGTACTTC
15	TRBJ2-7	TRBV7-8	many	TRBD1	CASSLGTGGTYEQYF	TGTGCCAGCAGCTTAGGGACAGGGGGAACCTACGAGCAGTACTTC
14	TRBJ2-5	TRBV7-8	.	.	CASRFPLASETQYF	TGTGCCAGCAGGTTTCCGCTAGCTTCGGAGACCCAGTACTTC
14	TRBJ1-6	TRBV13	.	.	CASSLGHDNSPLHF	TGTGCCAGCAGCCTGGGACATGATAATTCACCCCTCCACTTT
14	TRBJ2-1	TRBV20-1	few	TRBD2	CSALTSGGHNEQFF	TGCAGTGCCTTGACTAGCGGGGGGCACAATGAGCAGTTCTTC
15	TRBJ2-7	TRBV5-1	few	TRBD1	CASSWSGTASYEQYF	TGCGCCAGCAGCTGGTCCGGGACAGCGTCCTACGAGCAGTACTTC
13	TRBJ2-3	TRBV25-1	.	.	CASSVTATDTQYF	TGTGCCAGCAGTGTGACAGCCACAGATACGCAGTATTTT
14	TRBJ2-7	TRBV25-1	.	TRBD1	CASRGDRGSYEQYF	TGTGCCAGCAGAGGGGACAGGGGCTCCTACGAGCAGTACTTC
15	TRBJ2-7	TRBV7-8	few	.	CSSSLVRGGVYEQYF	TGTTCCAGCAGCTTAGTGCGGGGCGGGGTGTACGAGCAGTACTTC
17	TRBJ2-3	TRBV28	.	TRBD2	CASSLSRLAGGRGTQYF	TGTGCCAGCAGTTTATCCCGACTAGCGGGGGGGCGAGGTACGCAGTATTTT